The rows below give T cell receptor beta chains drawn from one sample of a study of blood T cells in healthy people across ages. MiXCR, run by TCRdb on the 5' RACE reads, gives a single entry per CDR3 protein. The sample has about 930,000 distinct CDR3 sequences, about 28% seen once. These records were also assigned to another study, of T cells of mothers and their children.

Sequencing input: blood. The receptors here all came from a woman between 40 and 55 years old in good health. Each CDR3 is given with its conserved first and last residue. A D gene is named only where the DNA matches it firmly. Only some rows state a clone size, as once, few, many or a class for expanded clones.

. | TRBJ2-5 | TRBD1 | TRBV5-1 | TGCGCCAGCAGCACTGGGACAGGGGGCTGGGAGACCCAGTACTTC | CASSTGTGGWETQYF
many | TRBJ2-5 | . | TRBV28 | TGTGCCAGCACCTGGGGCAGAGAAGAGACCCAGTACTTC | CASTWGREETQYF
few | TRBJ1-2 | . | TRBV29-1 | TGCAGCGTCGGGGGTGATTCTGGCTACACCTTC | CSVGGDSGYTF
many | TRBJ1-2 | . | TRBV12-3/TRBV12-4 | TGTGCCAGCAGGCGAGGAGGGGGTAACTATGGCTACACCTTC | CASRRGGGNYGYTF
. | TRBJ1-1 | . | TRBV28 | TGTGCCAGCTCCGCCGGATCGAACACTGAAGCTTTCTTT | CASSAGSNTEAFF
. | TRBJ1-1 | TRBD1 | TRBV28 | TGTGCCAGCAGCCCAACCAGGGGGCGGGACACTGAAGCTTTCTTT | CASSPTRGRDTEAFF
many | TRBJ2-5 | . | TRBV11-2 | TGTGCCAGCAGGCAAACGTCGAATAGACCCGGGGAGACCCAGTACTTC | CASRQTSNRPGETQYF
few | TRBJ2-1 | . | TRBV10-3 | TGTGCCATCAGTGACGAGTATGAGCAGTTCTTC | CAISDEYEQFF
few | TRBJ2-5 | . | TRBV2 | TGTGCCAGCAAGACAGAGACCCAGTACTTC | CASKTETQYF
many | TRBJ1-2 | TRBD1 | TRBV7-2 | TGTGCCAGCAGTGGGACAGGGGATTGGGGCTACACCTTC | CASSGTGDWGYTF
. | TRBJ1-2 | . | TRBV7-2 | TGTGCCAGCAGCCGGGACGAGCGCTATGGCTACACCTTC | CASSRDERYGYTF
few | TRBJ1-2 | . | TRBV12-3/TRBV12-4 | TGTGCCAGCAGTTTAAGCCAGGGACCTTTTAACTATGGCTACACCTTC | CASSLSQGPFNYGYTF
many | TRBJ2-7 | TRBD1 | TRBV10-3 | TGTGCCATCAGTGCTGGGACAGACTACGAGCAGTACTTC | CAISAGTDYEQYF
few | TRBJ2-7 | TRBD1 | TRBV15 | TGTGCCACCAGCAGAGATAGGCCAGGGGGCTCCTACGAGCAGTACTTC | CATSRDRPGGSYEQYF
. | TRBJ2-7 | . | TRBV12-3/TRBV12-4 | TGTGCCAGCAGTTTAGAGGGTGGTGGTAGGGGGTACGAGCAGTACTTC | CASSLEGGGRGYEQYF
many | TRBJ1-5 | . | TRBV7-2 | TGTGCCAGCAGCTTTGGGCAGGGTGGCAATCAGCCCCAGCATTTT | CASSFGQGGNQPQHF
. | TRBJ1-2 | . | TRBV15 | TGTGCCACCAGCAGAGGACGGCAGCCAGGCTACACCTTC | CATSRGRQPGYTF
. | TRBJ2-3 | . | TRBV18 | TGTGCCAGCGCCGAGACTAGCACAGATACGCAGTATTTT | CASAETSTDTQYF
many | TRBJ2-7 | . | TRBV7-2 | TGTGCCAGCAGCTTCCGGGACCCAGGCGAGCAGTACTTC | CASSFRDPGEQYF
. | TRBJ2-1 | . | TRBV5-1 | TGCGCCAGCGGCGGTGGACTGGACTTCAATGAGCAGTTCTTC | CASGGGLDFNEQFF
few | TRBJ2-1 | . | TRBV6-1 | TGTGCCAGCAACAGACAGGTTGATGGTGAGCAGTTCTTC | CASNRQVDGEQFF
. | TRBJ2-7 | . | TRBV7-2 | TGTGCCAGCAGCGTAAACAGGGCCCCAACCTACGAGCAGTACTTC | CASSVNRAPTYEQYF
. | TRBJ1-1 | . | TRBV4-3 | TGCGCCAGCAGCCAAGACGGCTCAGCCACTGAAGCTTTCTTT | CASSQDGSATEAFF
few | TRBJ2-2 | . | TRBV4-3 | TGCGCCAGCTCCATTAGGGGGGGCGCAACCGGGGAGCTGTTTTTT | CASSIRGGATGELFF
. | TRBJ2-2 | . | TRBV6-6 | TGTGCCAGCAGTACCAAGTTCACCGGGGAGCTGTTTTTT | CASSTKFTGELFF
. | TRBJ2-1 | . | TRBV6-2/TRBV6-3 | TGTGCCAGCAGTTACGGTGGGGGGGCCGCGAATGAGCAGTTCTTC | CASSYGGGAANEQFF
. | TRBJ1-1 | . | TRBV4-3 | TGCGCCAGCAGCCAAGATCTCGCTTGGTCGAGTTCATCAGCTTTCTTT | CASSQDLAWSSSSAFF
. | TRBJ2-5 | . | TRBV29-1 | TGCAGCGTGGGAAAAGAGACCCAGTACTTC | CSVGKETQYF
. | TRBJ1-2 | TRBD1 | TRBV4-1 | TGCGCCAGCAGCCTCAGGACAGGCGCTATGGGCTATGGCTACACCTTC | CASSLRTGAMGYGYTF
. | TRBJ1-5 | TRBD1 | TRBV12-3/TRBV12-4 | TGTGCCAGTTTCGGGACAGGGAATCAGCCCCAGCATTTT | CASFGTGNQPQHF
. | TRBJ1-3 | TRBD1 | TRBV9 | TGTGCCAGCAGCGCCCGACAGGGAGACATGTCTGGAAACACCATATATTTT | CASSARQGDMSGNTIYF
few | TRBJ2-3 | TRBD2 | TRBV29-1 | TGCAGCGCTTCGACTAGCGGGGAGTCAGATACGCAGTATTTT | CSASTSGESDTQYF
many | TRBJ2-5 | . | TRBV12-3/TRBV12-4 | TGTGCCAGCAATGGCTTGGGGGGCGGAAAGACCCAGTACTTC | CASNGLGGGKTQYF
many | TRBJ2-4 | TRBD1 | TRBV5-1 | TGCGCCAGCAGCGCGGGACAGGGGGCAGCCAAAAACATTCAGTACTTC | CASSAGQGAAKNIQYF
few | TRBJ1-1 | TRBD1 | TRBV7-2 | TGTGCCAGCAGCGCTGTGGCAGGGGGGATCACTGAAGCTTTCTTT | CASSAVAGGITEAFF
few | TRBJ2-6 | . | TRBV7-9 | TGTGCCAGCAACAGATTACCTGGGGCCAACGTCCTGACTTTC | CASNRLPGANVLTF